This is a list of T cell receptor beta chains from one sample in a study of post-analysis software for immune sequencing data. MiXCR, run by TCRdb on the PCR reads, gives a single entry per CDR3 protein. The sample contains around 770,000 distinct CDR3 sequences, 46% of which appear only once. The sequencing input was blood. Receptors originate from a girl under 18 with multiple sclerosis. CDR3s include the opening cysteine and the closing phenylalanine or tryptophan. A D gene is named only where the DNA matches it firmly. A clone size is listed for some rows: how often the clone was seen (once, few, many), or a class if it is expanded.

clone_size: few
j_call: TRBJ2-3
v_call: TRBV20-1
d_call: TRBD2
cdr3_aa: CSATGTITDTQYF
cdr3_nt: TGCAGTGCCACCGGGACTATCACAGATACGCAGTATTTT

clone_size: -
j_call: TRBJ2-7
v_call: TRBV9
d_call: -
cdr3_aa: CASSVGAAAPNLNHEQYF
cdr3_nt: TGTGCCAGCAGCGTAGGTGCGGCGGCACCAAATTTGAACCACGAGCAGTACTTC

clone_size: many
j_call: TRBJ1-2
v_call: TRBV12-3/TRBV12-4
d_call: -
cdr3_aa: CASSLLGDYGYTF
cdr3_nt: TGTGCCAGCAGTTTATTGGGGGACTATGGCTACACCTTC

clone_size: -
j_call: TRBJ1-2
v_call: TRBV6-2/TRBV6-3
d_call: TRBD1
cdr3_aa: CASSYAPRIDRGHGYTF
cdr3_nt: TGTGCCAGCAGTTATGCCCCCCGGATCGACAGGGGGCATGGCTACACCTTC

clone_size: -
j_call: TRBJ2-7
v_call: TRBV5-5
d_call: -
cdr3_aa: CASSLGLGSEQYF
cdr3_nt: TGTGCCAGCAGCTTGGGTCTCGGGAGCGAGCAGTACTTC

clone_size: -
j_call: TRBJ2-5
v_call: TRBV7-3
d_call: -
cdr3_aa: CASSLGRKAFQETQYF
cdr3_nt: TGTGCCAGCAGCCTAGGGCGGAAGGCGTTCCAAGAGACCCAGTACTTC

clone_size: -
j_call: TRBJ1-1
v_call: TRBV5-6
d_call: -
cdr3_aa: CASSLVVFNTEAFF
cdr3_nt: TGTGCCAGCAGCTTGGTAGTGTTCAACACTGAAGCTTTCTTT

clone_size: -
j_call: TRBJ1-5
v_call: TRBV24-1
d_call: TRBD1
cdr3_aa: CATQTGNSGQPQHF
cdr3_nt: TGTGCCACCCAGACAGGGAACTCCGGTCAGCCCCAGCATTTT

clone_size: -
j_call: TRBJ1-2
v_call: TRBV3-1
d_call: TRBD1
cdr3_aa: CASSHNDRVGGYTF
cdr3_nt: TGTGCCAGCAGCCACAACGACAGGGTTGGTGGCTACACCTTC

clone_size: few
j_call: TRBJ2-2
v_call: TRBV7-7
d_call: -
cdr3_aa: CASSSSSSGELFF
cdr3_nt: TGTGCTAGCAGCTCAAGTAGCTCCGGGGAGCTGTTTTTT

clone_size: few
j_call: TRBJ2-7
v_call: TRBV29-1
d_call: -
cdr3_aa: CSVRITYEQYF
cdr3_nt: TGCAGCGTCAGAATTACCTACGAGCAGTACTTC

clone_size: few
j_call: TRBJ2-7
v_call: TRBV10-3
d_call: TRBD2
cdr3_aa: CAISEISGISYEQYF
cdr3_nt: TGTGCCATCAGTGAGATCAGCGGGATCTCCTACGAGCAGTACTTC

clone_size: -
j_call: TRBJ1-2
v_call: TRBV15
d_call: -
cdr3_aa: CATSSEGWKGGYTF
cdr3_nt: TGTGCCACCAGCAGTGAGGGATGGAAGGGTGGCTACACCTTC

clone_size: few
j_call: TRBJ2-5
v_call: TRBV5-1
d_call: -
cdr3_aa: CASSLWLDQETQYF
cdr3_nt: TGCGCCAGCAGCTTGTGGCTAGACCAAGAGACCCAGTACTTC

clone_size: -
j_call: TRBJ2-1
v_call: TRBV4-3
d_call: TRBD2
cdr3_aa: CASSQGLAGARYNEQFF
cdr3_nt: TGCGCCAGCAGCCAAGGGTTGGCGGGAGCTAGGTACAATGAGCAGTTCTTC

clone_size: -
j_call: TRBJ2-7
v_call: TRBV12-3/TRBV12-4
d_call: -
cdr3_aa: CASRFPGGRGHEQYF
cdr3_nt: TGTGCCAGCAGGTTTCCCGGGGGACGCGGCCACGAGCAGTACTTC

clone_size: -
j_call: TRBJ2-5
v_call: TRBV7-9
d_call: -
cdr3_aa: CASSPRTAQRAQYF
cdr3_nt: TGTGCCAGCAGCCCCCGGACAGCACAGAGAGCCCAGTACTTC

clone_size: few
j_call: TRBJ2-7
v_call: TRBV11-2
d_call: -
cdr3_aa: CASSDVGKPPYEQYF
cdr3_nt: TGTGCCAGCAGTGATGTGGGGAAACCGCCATACGAGCAGTACTTC

clone_size: few
j_call: TRBJ2-1
v_call: TRBV27
d_call: -
cdr3_aa: CASSTPLQNNEQFF
cdr3_nt: TGTGCCAGTAGTACTCCGCTCCAAAACAATGAGCAGTTCTTC

clone_size: -
j_call: TRBJ2-7
v_call: TRBV20-1
d_call: -
cdr3_aa: CSARNRASYEQYF
cdr3_nt: TGCAGTGCTCGAAACAGGGCCTCCTACGAGCAGTACTTC

clone_size: -
j_call: TRBJ2-7
v_call: TRBV9
d_call: -
cdr3_aa: CASSLFPLTNGSDEQYF
cdr3_nt: TGTGCCAGCAGCTTATTTCCGCTGACTAACGGTTCGGACGAGCAGTACTTC

clone_size: -
j_call: TRBJ2-5
v_call: TRBV5-1
d_call: TRBD2
cdr3_aa: CASAPGAGDGETQYF
cdr3_nt: TGCGCCAGCGCGCCCGGGGCGGGAGATGGAGAGACCCAGTACTTC

clone_size: -
j_call: TRBJ2-1
v_call: TRBV29-1
d_call: TRBD2
cdr3_aa: CSTGSSGRFNEQFF
cdr3_nt: TGCAGCACGGGTTCTAGCGGGAGGTTCAATGAGCAGTTCTTC

clone_size: few
j_call: TRBJ2-1
v_call: TRBV24-1
d_call: -
cdr3_aa: CATSVSSSSSYNEQFF
cdr3_nt: TGTGCCACCAGTGTTAGCTCCTCGAGCTCCTACAATGAGCAGTTCTTC

clone_size: -
j_call: TRBJ2-7
v_call: TRBV20-1
d_call: -
cdr3_aa: CSASSGTAMHEQYF
cdr3_nt: TGCAGTGCTAGCTCCGGGACTGCGATGCACGAGCAGTACTTC

clone_size: -
j_call: TRBJ1-5
v_call: TRBV20-1
d_call: TRBD1
cdr3_aa: CSARQGFNQPQHF
cdr3_nt: TGCAGTGCGAGACAGGGATTCAATCAGCCCCAGCATTTT

clone_size: -
j_call: TRBJ2-7
v_call: TRBV7-9
d_call: TRBD2
cdr3_aa: CASSSQGLAGNEQYF
cdr3_nt: TGTGCCAGCAGCTCCCAGGGACTAGCGGGAAACGAGCAGTACTTC

clone_size: -
j_call: TRBJ2-1
v_call: TRBV29-1
d_call: -
cdr3_aa: CSVESGNNEQFF
cdr3_nt: TGCAGCGTTGAATCAGGGAATAATGAGCAGTTCTTC

clone_size: -
j_call: TRBJ2-7
v_call: TRBV27
d_call: -
cdr3_aa: CASTGTNYEQYF
cdr3_nt: TGTGCCAGCACTGGGACAAATTACGAGCAGTACTTC

clone_size: -
j_call: TRBJ2-1
v_call: TRBV20-1
d_call: -
cdr3_aa: CSARDPRRSSYNEQFF
cdr3_nt: TGCAGTGCTAGAGACCCCCGGAGGAGCTCCTACAATGAGCAGTTCTTC

clone_size: -
j_call: TRBJ2-7
v_call: TRBV7-2
d_call: -
cdr3_aa: CASSLGGQTGSYEQYF
cdr3_nt: TGTGCCAGCAGCTTAGGTGGGCAAACAGGGTCCTACGAGCAGTACTTC

clone_size: -
j_call: TRBJ2-3
v_call: TRBV7-3
d_call: TRBD2
cdr3_aa: CASSSHPRGGSTDTQYF
cdr3_nt: TGTGCCAGCAGCTCTCACCCCCGGGGGGGGAGCACAGATACGCAGTATTTT